This TCR beta chain was observed in a study of T cell clonality in common variable immunodeficiency. The study, taken as a whole, reports: Fewer deletions and N-nucleotide insertions were reportedly seen in common variable immunodeficiency TCR beta sequences.

Assay: immunoSEQ multiplex PCR; the TCRdb copy retains only in-frame clones and omits some. The profile covers fewer than 40,000 clones, none occurring a single time. This clone has just a few counts. Its specificity is not known. The sequence was obtained from a human donor with common variable immunodeficiency. Sequencing was performed on peripheral blood mononuclear cells.

CDR3 residues: CSTVGAGEQFF. CDR3 DNA (partial): TGTTCCACCGTAGGGGCCGGTGAG. The chain joins TRBV7-9 to TRBJ2-1, with a weak D call TRBD1 (5 bases). The read terminates 3 residues ahead of where the CDR3 ends, so the germline J gene completes it. Per germline, CDR1 SEHNR and CDR2 FQNEAQ (reference sequence). The CDR3 extends over 11 amino acids.